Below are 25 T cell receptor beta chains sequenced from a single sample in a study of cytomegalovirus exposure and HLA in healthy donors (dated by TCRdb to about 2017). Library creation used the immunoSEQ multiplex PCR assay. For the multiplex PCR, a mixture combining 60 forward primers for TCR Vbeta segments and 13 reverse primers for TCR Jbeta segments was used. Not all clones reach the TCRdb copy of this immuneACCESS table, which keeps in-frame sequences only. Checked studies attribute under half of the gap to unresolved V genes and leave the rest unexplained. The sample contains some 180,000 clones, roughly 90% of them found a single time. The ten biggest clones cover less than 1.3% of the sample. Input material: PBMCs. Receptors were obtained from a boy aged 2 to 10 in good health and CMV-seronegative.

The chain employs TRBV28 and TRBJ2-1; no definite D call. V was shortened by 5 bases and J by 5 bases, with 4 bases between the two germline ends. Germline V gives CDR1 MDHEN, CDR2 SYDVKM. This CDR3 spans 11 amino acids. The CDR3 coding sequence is TGTGCCAGCAGTATCAACAATGAGCAGTTCTTC. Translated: CASSINNEQFF.

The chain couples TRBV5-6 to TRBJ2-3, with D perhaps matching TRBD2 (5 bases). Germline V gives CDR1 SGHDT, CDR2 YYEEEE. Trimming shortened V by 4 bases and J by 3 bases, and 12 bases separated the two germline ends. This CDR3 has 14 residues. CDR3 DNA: TGTGCCAGCAGCCCGAGGACGGGAACAGATACGCAGTATTTT. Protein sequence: CASSPRTGTDTQYF.

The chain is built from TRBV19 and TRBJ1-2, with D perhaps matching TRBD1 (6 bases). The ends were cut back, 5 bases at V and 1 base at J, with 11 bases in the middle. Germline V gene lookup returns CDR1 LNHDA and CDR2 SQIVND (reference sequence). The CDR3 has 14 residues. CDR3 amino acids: CASSAHRDNYGYTF. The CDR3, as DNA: TGTGCCAGTAGTGCCCACAGGGATAACTATGGCTACACCTTC.

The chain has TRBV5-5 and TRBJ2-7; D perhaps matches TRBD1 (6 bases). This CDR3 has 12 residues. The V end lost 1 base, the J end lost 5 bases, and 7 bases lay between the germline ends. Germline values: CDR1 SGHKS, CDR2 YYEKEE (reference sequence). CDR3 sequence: CASSLTGNEQYF. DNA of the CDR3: TGTGCCAGCAGCTTGACAGGGAACGAGCAGTACTTC.

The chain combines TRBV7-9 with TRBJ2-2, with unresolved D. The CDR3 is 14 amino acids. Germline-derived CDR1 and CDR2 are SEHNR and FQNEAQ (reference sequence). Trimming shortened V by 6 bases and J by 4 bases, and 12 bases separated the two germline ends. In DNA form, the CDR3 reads TGTGCCAGCAGTATCATAGAGGTCACCGGGGAGCTGTTTTTT. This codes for CASSIIEVTGELFF.

CDR3 protein: CASSIVGTVNQPQHF. CDR3 bases: TGTGCCAGTAGTATAGTTGGCACAGTCAATCAGCCCCAGCATTTT. The chain links TRBV19 to TRBJ1-5; no clear D gene. This CDR3 region has 15 residues. CDR1 and CDR2 (germline): LNHDA, SQIVND (reference sequence). The V and J ends lost 1 base and 3 bases respectively, with 10 bases between them.

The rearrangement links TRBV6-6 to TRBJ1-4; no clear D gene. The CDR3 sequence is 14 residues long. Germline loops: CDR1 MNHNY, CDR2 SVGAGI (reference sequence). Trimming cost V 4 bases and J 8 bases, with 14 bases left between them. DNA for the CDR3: TGTGCCAGCAGTTCCGGTGTACTACAAGAAAAACTGTTTTTT. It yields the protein CASSSGVLQEKLFF.

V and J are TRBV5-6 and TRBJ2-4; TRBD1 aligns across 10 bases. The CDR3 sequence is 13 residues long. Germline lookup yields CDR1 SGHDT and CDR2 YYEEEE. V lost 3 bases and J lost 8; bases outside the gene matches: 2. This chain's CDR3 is CASSWDRGHIQYF. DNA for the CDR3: TGTGCCAGCAGCTGGGACAGGGGCCACATTCAGTACTTC.

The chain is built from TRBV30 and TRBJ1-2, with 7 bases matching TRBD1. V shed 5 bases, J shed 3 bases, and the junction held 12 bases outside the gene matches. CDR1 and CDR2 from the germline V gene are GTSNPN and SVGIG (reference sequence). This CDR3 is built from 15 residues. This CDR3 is CAWRVGWQGDYGYTF. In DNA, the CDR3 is TGTGCCTGGCGGGTCGGTTGGCAGGGGGACTATGGCTACACCTTC. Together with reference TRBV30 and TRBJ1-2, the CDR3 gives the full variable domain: SQTIHQWPATLVQPVGSPLSLECTVEGTSNPNLYWYRQAAGRGLQLLFYSVGIGQISSEVPQNLSASRPQDRQFILSSKKLLLSDSGFYLCAWRVGWQGDYGYTFGSGTRLTVV.

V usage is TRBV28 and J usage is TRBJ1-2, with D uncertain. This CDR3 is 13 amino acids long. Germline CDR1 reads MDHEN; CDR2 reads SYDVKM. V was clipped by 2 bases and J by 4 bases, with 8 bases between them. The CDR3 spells CASSLTGTYGYTF. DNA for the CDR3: TGTGCCAGCAGTTTAACTGGTACCTATGGCTACACCTTC.

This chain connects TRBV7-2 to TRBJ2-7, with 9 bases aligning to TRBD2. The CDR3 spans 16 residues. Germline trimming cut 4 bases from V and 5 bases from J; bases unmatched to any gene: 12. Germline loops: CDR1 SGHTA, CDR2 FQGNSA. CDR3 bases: TGTGCCAGCAGCTCCGCCAAAGTACTAGCGGGTAACGAGCAGTACTTC. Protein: CASSSAKVLAGNEQYF.

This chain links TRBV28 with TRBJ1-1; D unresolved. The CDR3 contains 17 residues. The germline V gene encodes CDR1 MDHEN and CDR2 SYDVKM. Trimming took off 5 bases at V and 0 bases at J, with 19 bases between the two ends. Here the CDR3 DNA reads TGTGCCAGCAGTACCAGTGTGGAGGGATGGCTGAACACTGAAGCTTTCTTT. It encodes CASSTSVEGWLNTEAFF.

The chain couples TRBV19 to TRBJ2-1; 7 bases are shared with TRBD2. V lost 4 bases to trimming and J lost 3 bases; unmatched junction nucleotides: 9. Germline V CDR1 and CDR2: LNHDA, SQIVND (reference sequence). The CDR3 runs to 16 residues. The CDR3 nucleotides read TGTGCCAGTAGTAACTTGGTAGCGGGTTTCTACAATGAGCAGTTCTTC. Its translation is CASSNLVAGFYNEQFF. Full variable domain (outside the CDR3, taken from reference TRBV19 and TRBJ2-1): DGGITQSPKYLFRKEGQNVTLSCEQNLNHDAMYWYRQDPGQGLRLIYYSQIVNDFQKGDIAEGYSVSREKKESFPLTVTSAQKNPTAFYLCASSNLVAGFYNEQFFGPGTRLTVL.

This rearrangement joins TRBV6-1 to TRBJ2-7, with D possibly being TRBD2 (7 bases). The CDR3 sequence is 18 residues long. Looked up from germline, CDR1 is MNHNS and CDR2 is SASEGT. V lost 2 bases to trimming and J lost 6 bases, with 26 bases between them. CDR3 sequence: CASSEWGGGARRTSEQYF. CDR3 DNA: TGTGCCAGCAGTGAATGGGGAGGGGGGGCCCGTAGAACTAGCGAGCAGTACTTC.

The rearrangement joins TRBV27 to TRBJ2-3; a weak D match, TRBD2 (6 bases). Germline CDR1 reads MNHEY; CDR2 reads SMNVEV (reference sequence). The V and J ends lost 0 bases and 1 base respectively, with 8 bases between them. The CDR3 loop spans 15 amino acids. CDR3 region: CASSLSAGRTDTQYF. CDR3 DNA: TGTGCCAGCAGTTTATCGGCGGGGCGCACAGATACGCAGTATTTT.

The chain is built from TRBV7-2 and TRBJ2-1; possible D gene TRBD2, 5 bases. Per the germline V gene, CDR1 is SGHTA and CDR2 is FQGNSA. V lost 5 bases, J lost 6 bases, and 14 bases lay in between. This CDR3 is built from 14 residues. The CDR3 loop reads CASSLLGDSNEQFF. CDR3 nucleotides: TGTGCCAGCAGCCTGCTCGGGGATTCCAATGAGCAGTTCTTC.

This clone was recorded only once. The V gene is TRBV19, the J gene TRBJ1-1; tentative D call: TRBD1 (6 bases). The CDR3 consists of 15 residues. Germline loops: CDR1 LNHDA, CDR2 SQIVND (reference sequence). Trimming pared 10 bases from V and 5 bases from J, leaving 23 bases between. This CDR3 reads CATGGAGVRRTEAFF. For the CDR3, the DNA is TGTGCCACCGGTGGGGCAGGGGTTAGGCGGACTGAAGCTTTCTTT. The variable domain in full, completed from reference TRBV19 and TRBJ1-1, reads DGGITQSPKYLFRKEGQNVTLSCEQNLNHDAMYWYRQDPGQGLRLIYYSQIVNDFQKGDIAEGYSVSREKKESFPLTVTSAQKNPTAFYLCATGGAGVRRTEAFFGQGTRLTVV.

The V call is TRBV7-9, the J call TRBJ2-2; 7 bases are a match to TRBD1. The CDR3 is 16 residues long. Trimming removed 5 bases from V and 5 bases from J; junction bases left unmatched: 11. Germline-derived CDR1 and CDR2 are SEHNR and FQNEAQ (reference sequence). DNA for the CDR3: TGTGCCAGCAGCCGATATTGGGACAGTCAAACCGGGGAGCTGTTTTTT. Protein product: CASSRYWDSQTGELFF.

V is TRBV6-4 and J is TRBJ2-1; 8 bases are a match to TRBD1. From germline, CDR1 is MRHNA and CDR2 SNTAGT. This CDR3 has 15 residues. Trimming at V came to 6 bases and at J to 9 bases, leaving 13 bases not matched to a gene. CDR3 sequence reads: CASRSPGQVIGEQFF. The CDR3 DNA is TGTGCCAGCAGATCTCCGGGACAGGTCATTGGTGAGCAGTTCTTC.

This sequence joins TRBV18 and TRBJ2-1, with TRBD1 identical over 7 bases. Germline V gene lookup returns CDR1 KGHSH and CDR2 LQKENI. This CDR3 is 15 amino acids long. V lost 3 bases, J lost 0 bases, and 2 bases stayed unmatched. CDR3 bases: TGTGCCAGCTCACCCAGGGGGAGCTCCTACAATGAGCAGTTCTTC. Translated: CASSPRGSSYNEQFF.

This CDR3 reads CASSGVPTTALERLYEQYF. The DNA of the CDR3 is TGCGCCAGCAGCGGAGTTCCCACAACGGCGTTGGAACGGCTCTACGAGCAGTACTTC. The chain carries TRBV5-1 and TRBJ2-7; no firm D call. The V end was cut by 4 bases, the J end by 3 bases, with 29 bases between. The CDR3 runs to 19 residues. Per the germline V gene, CDR1 is SGHRS and CDR2 is YFSETQ.

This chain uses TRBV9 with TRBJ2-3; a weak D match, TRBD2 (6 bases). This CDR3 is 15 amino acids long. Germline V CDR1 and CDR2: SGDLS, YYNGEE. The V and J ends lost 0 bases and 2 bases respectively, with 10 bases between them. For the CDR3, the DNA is TGTGCCAGCAGCGTAGAGGCGGGGACCACAGATACGCAGTATTTT. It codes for CASSVEAGTTDTQYF. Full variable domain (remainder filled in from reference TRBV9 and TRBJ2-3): DSGVTQTPKHLITATGQRVTLRCSPRSGDLSVYWYQQSLDQGLQFLIQYYNGEERAKGNILERFSAQQFPDLHSELNLSSLELGDSALYFCASSVEAGTTDTQYFGPGTRLTVL.

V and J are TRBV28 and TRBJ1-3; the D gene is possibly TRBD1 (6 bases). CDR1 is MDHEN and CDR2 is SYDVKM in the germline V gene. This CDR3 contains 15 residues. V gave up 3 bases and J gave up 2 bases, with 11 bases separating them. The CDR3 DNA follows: TGTGCCAGCAGTTTTATTCCAGGGGCTGGAAACACCATATATTTT. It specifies CASSFIPGAGNTIYF.

CDR3 nucleotide sequence: TGTGCCAGCAGCCGGGACAGGGGAGACTACGAGCAGTACTTC. This codes for CASSRDRGDYEQYF. The V gene is TRBV5-5, the J gene TRBJ2-5, with 10 bases fitting TRBD1. TRBJ2-7 explains the end of the DNA better; the J call may be wrong. Per germline, CDR1 SGHKS and CDR2 YYEKEE (reference sequence). The CDR3 runs to 14 residues.

CDR3 nucleotide sequence: TGTGCCAGCAGGCCCGTGGGGCGGGGGTTGAACACTGAAGCTTTCTTT. The encoded protein is CASRPVGRGLNTEAFF. The chain recombines TRBV27 with TRBJ1-1; perhaps TRBD1 as D (5 bases). Deletions cut 6 bases from V and 0 bases from J, with 17 bases between. The CDR3 consists of 16 residues. Germline V CDR1 and CDR2: MNHEY, SMNVEV (reference sequence).